This record covers a single T cell receptor beta chain. An end of the junction differs from the germline gene, which may be a read error. The data derive from a study of blood T cell repertoires in COVID-19. On the study more broadly: Sites across the United States, Italy and Spain contributed samples from acute and convalescent COVID-19.

The data were produced by immunoSEQ multiplex PCR, yet TCRdb's version contains in-frame clones alone and is incomplete. The data show more than 95,000 clones, just under 85% seen once. Material: peripheral blood. The receptor's source is a woman aged 80 or older with active or convalescent COVID-19.

CDR3 DNA: TGTGCCACCAGTCCTAGTTGGGTGCAGTACTTC. Translated: CATSPSWVQYF. The chain uses TRBV10-3 and TRBJ2-7; D is uncertain. The CDR3 covers 11 residues. Per the germline V gene, CDR1 is ENHRY and CDR2 is SYGVKD.